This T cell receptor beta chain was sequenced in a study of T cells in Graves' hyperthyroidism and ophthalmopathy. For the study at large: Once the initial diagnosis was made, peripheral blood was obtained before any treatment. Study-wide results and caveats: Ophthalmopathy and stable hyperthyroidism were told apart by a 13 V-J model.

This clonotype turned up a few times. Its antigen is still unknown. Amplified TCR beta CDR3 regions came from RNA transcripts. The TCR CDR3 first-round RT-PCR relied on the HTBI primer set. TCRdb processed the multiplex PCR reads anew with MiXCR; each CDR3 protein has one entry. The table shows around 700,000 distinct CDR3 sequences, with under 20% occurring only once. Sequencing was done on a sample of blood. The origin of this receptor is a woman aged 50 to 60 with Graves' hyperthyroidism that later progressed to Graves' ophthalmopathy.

CDR3 residues: CASSQGLAGGQNEQFF. The CDR3 bases are TGTGCCAGCAGCCAAGGCCTAGCGGGGGGGCAAAATGAGCAGTTCTTC. The genes are TRBV14 and TRBJ2-1; 12 bases fit TRBD2. Germline V gives CDR1 SGHDN, CDR2 FVKESK. The junction had 5 bases not matched to a gene; V was cut back by 1 base and J by 7 bases. This CDR3 is 16 amino acids long.